Presented here are 29 T cell receptor beta chains from one specimen sequenced in a study of regulatory T cells in long-lasting Graves disease. Combining iRepertoire HTBI primers with Arm-PCR of CDR3 regions, the authors built TCR beta libraries. TCRdb itself ran the multiplex PCR reads through MiXCR, one entry per CDR3 protein. This sample yields about 240,000 distinct CDR3 sequences, of which about 19% are seen a single time; approximately 15% belongs to the top ten. The time point denotes: newly diagnosed GD, antithyroid drugs for less than 3 months. Following extraction of RNA from PBMCs, that RNA was used to make the TCR library. Sequencing was performed on peripheral blood mononuclear cells (PBMCs), taken at new diagnosis, from a patient treated with antithyroid drugs. The receptors were gathered from a female donor with Graves disease.

The chain recombines TRBV19 with TRBJ1-2; D possibly corresponds to TRBD1 (5 bases). The CDR3 extends over 15 amino acids. Trimming took 2 bases from V and 1 from J, leaving 11 bases between them. Germline lookup yields CDR1 LNHDA and CDR2 SQIVND (reference sequence). The DNA of the CDR3 is TGTGCCAGTAGTATAACCGGCAGGGATAACTATGGCTACACCTTC. Protein product: CASSITGRDNYGYTF.

This clonotype was picked up many times. The chain combines TRBV12-3 or TRBV12-4 with TRBJ2-7, with 9 bases matching TRBD1. CDR3 length equals 14 residues. Trimming cost V 6 bases and J 7 bases; bases outside gene matches: 10. The CDR3 loop reads CASSYRDRAVEQYF. The CDR3 DNA reads as TGTGCCAGCAGCTACCGGGACAGGGCGGTTGAGCAGTACTTC.

Remarks on this clonotype: A much larger clone sits a single nucleotide away, making a read error possible. The chain couples TRBV5-1 to TRBJ2-1, with 10 bases fitting TRBD2. The J call may be in error: the DNA end matches TRBJ2-5 better. The CDR3 totals 19 residues. The V gene's germline CDR1 is SGHRS and CDR2 YFSETQ. Here the CDR3 reads CASSLEDTVSGRPQEAQYF. CDR3 coding DNA: TGCGCCAGCAGCTTGGAGGACACTGTTAGCGGGAGGCCCCAAGAGGCCCAGTACTTC.

The genes are TRBV7-2 and TRBJ1-3, with a tentative D call TRBD1 (5 bases). V was shortened by 3 bases and J by 0 bases, with 9 bases between the two germline ends. The CDR3 has 15 amino acids. CDR1 is SGHTA, CDR2 FQGNSA, per germline. The CDR3 reads CASSLMGVSGNTIYF. For the CDR3, the DNA is TGTGCCAGCAGCTTGATGGGGGTCTCTGGAAACACCATATATTTT.

V is TRBV12-3 or TRBV12-4 and J is TRBJ2-1, with D perhaps being TRBD1 or TRBD2 (7 bases each). The CDR3 runs to 16 residues. V gave up 8 bases and J gave up 6 bases, with 23 bases separating them. The CDR3 DNA reads TGTGCCAGCGGGGCCGCCAGGGGGGGGACTGTCAATGAGCAGTTCTTC. Translation gives CASGAARGGTVNEQFF.

This clonotype turned up a few times. The V and J genes are TRBV12-3 or TRBV12-4 and TRBJ2-3; 14 nucleotides line up with TRBD2. With V trimmed by 6 bases and J by 3 bases, 8 bases remained unmatched. The length of the CDR3 is 17 residues. The CDR3 sequence: CASRGLAGVASTDTQYF. The CDR3 DNA is TGTGCCAGCAGGGGACTAGCGGGAGTGGCTAGTACAGATACGCAGTATTTT.

This clonotype has at least ten counts. V is TRBV28 and J is TRBJ1-1, with D possibly being TRBD1 (5 bases). Per germline, CDR1 MDHEN and CDR2 SYDVKM. This CDR3 region has 14 residues. V gave up 8 bases and J gave up 0 bases, with 13 bases separating them. Here the CDR3 reads CASGSEGMNTEAFF. The CDR3 DNA sequence: TGTGCCAGCGGGAGTGAGGGGATGAACACTGAAGCTTTCTTT. The whole variable domain, filled in from reference TRBV28 and TRBJ1-1, reads DVKVTQSSRYLVKRTGEKVFLECVQDMDHENMFWYRQDPGLGLRLIYFSYDVKMKEKGDIPEGYSVSREKKERFSLILESASTNQTSMYLCASGSEGMNTEAFFGQGTRLTVV.

This clonotype came up once. The rearrangement joins TRBV7-2 to TRBJ2-3; 12 positions agree with TRBD2. Germline values: CDR1 SGHTA, CDR2 FQGNSA. V trimming: 5 bases; J trimming: 5 bases; junction bases outside the gene matches: 11. This CDR3 region has 17 residues. The CDR3 DNA sequence: TGTGCCAGCAGCCACAAGAGGCTAGCGGGGGGGCAAGATACGCAGTATTTT. Protein product: CASSHKRLAGGQDTQYF.

The V and J genes are TRBV28 and TRBJ1-1, with D perhaps matching TRBD1 (5 bases). The CDR3 has 12 residues. V gave up 2 bases and J gave up 8 bases, with 9 bases separating them. CDR1 and CDR2 (germline): MDHEN, SYDVKM. This CDR3 reads CASSLGGREAFF. The CDR3 DNA sequence: TGTGCCAGCAGTTTAGGGGGACGGGAAGCTTTCTTT.

The CDR3 is CATSDAGTSGGETQYF. The CDR3 coding sequence is TGTGCCACCAGTGACGCCGGGACTAGCGGGGGTGAGACCCAGTACTTC. The rearrangement links TRBV24-1 to TRBJ2-5, with 14 positions matching TRBD2. Trimming removed 4 bases from V and 5 bases from J; junction bases left unmatched: 5. The length of the CDR3 is 16 residues. CDR1 and CDR2 from the germline V gene are KGHDR and SFDVKD.

This clonotype occurred many times. The chain combines TRBV30 with TRBJ2-7; tentatively, D is TRBD1 (6 bases). The CDR3 loop spans 11 amino acids. The germline CDR1 and CDR2 sequences are GTSNPN and SVGIG (reference sequence). V was cut by 3 bases and J by 8 bases, with 11 bases left in between. The CDR3 DNA reads as TGTGCCTGGAGCCTTCAGGGGAAGCAGTACTTC. It specifies CAWSLQGKQYF.

This clonotype was counted ten times or more. V is TRBV10-3 and J is TRBJ2-1; D possibly corresponds to TRBD1 (6 bases). The CDR3 contains 15 residues. V lost 0 bases and J lost 1, with 7 bases in between. CDR1 is ENHRY and CDR2 is SYGVKD in the germline V gene. CDR3 residues: CAISESGASYNEQFF. CDR3 nucleotides: TGTGCCATCAGTGAGTCGGGGGCTTCCTACAATGAGCAGTTCTTC.

Ten or more counts support this clonotype. The chain employs TRBV12-3 or TRBV12-4 and TRBJ1-1; D gene unclear. This CDR3 is 14 amino acids long. With 5 bases removed from V and 0 bases from J, the gap between germline ends came to 10 bases. The CDR3 reads CASSQSIMNTEAFF. The CDR3, as DNA: TGTGCCAGCAGTCAGAGCATTATGAACACTGAAGCTTTCTTT.

In this sample, this clonotype turned up many times. This chain uses TRBV5-5 with TRBJ2-5, with TRBD1 as a possible D gene (5 bases). Trimming removed 4 bases from V and 3 bases from J, with 13 bases in between. CDR1 SGHKS and CDR2 YYEKEE come from the germline V gene (reference sequence). The CDR3 is 14 residues long. The CDR3 protein is CASSQGPEKETQYF. The DNA for the CDR3 is TGTGCCAGCAGCCAGGGTCCGGAAAAAGAGACCCAGTACTTC.

This clonotype has a count of ten or more. This sequence joins TRBV30 and TRBJ1-4, with D unclear. Germline CDR1 and CDR2: GTSNPN and SVGIG (reference sequence). This CDR3 is built from 14 residues. V shed 2 bases and J shed 5 bases, with 12 bases lying between them. The CDR3 sequence is CAWSNGPVNEKLFF. The CDR3 DNA reads as TGTGCCTGGAGTAATGGTCCGGTCAATGAAAAACTGTTTTTT.

Many counts were recorded for this clonotype. V gene TRBV5-8 combines with J gene TRBJ1-1; no clear D gene. V lost 7 bases and J lost 1, with 14 bases in between. The germline gives CDR1 SGHTS, CDR2 YDEGEE. The CDR3 covers 14 residues. Written as DNA, the CDR3 is TGTGCCAGCGAGAGGTTAAGACGGAACACTGAAGCTTTCTTT. Its protein product is CASERLRRNTEAFF.

With regard to this clonotype: A much more abundant neighbour one base away suggests this may be a read error. The CDR3 does not close with the conserved phenylalanine or tryptophan, likely indicating a read error. This rearrangement joins TRBV28 to TRBJ1-6, with 8 nucleotides matching TRBD1. Germline V gene sequence: CDR1 MDHEN, CDR2 SYDVKM. This CDR3 is 15 amino acids long. J was trimmed by 10 bases and V by 5 bases; bases with no gene match: 10. For the CDR3, the DNA is TGTGCCAGCAGTATACGGACAGGGCGGGGATCACCCCTCCACCTT. Protein: CASSIRTGRGSPLHL.

This clonotype came up many times. The CDR3 nucleotides are TGTGCCAGCAGAGACTATGTTTCCTACAATGAGCAGTTCTTC. Its protein is CASRDYVSYNEQFF. The chain is built from TRBV7-9 and TRBJ2-1; D is possibly TRBD2 (5 bases). With 6 bases removed from V and 1 base from J, the gap between germline ends came to 10 bases. The CDR3 is 14 amino acids. CDR1 is SEHNR, CDR2 FQNEAQ, per germline (reference sequence).

This clonotype was recorded many times. The CDR3 here is CASSPQGAMKTQYF. CDR3 in DNA: TGTGCCAGCAGTCCGCAGGGGGCGATGAAGACCCAGTACTTC. The chain is built from TRBV27 and TRBJ2-5, with TRBD1 identical over 8 bases. Losses at the gene ends were 5 bases for V and 6 bases for J; bases not matched to a gene: 8. CDR3 length: 14 amino acids. Germline loops: CDR1 MNHEY, CDR2 SMNVEV (reference sequence).

This clonotype has at least ten counts. This chain links TRBV12-3 or TRBV12-4 with TRBJ2-3, with D perhaps matching TRBD2 (5 bases). Trimming stripped 3 bases from V and 0 bases from J, with 7 bases between. The CDR3 runs to 14 residues. The CDR3 DNA reads as TGTGCCAGCAGTTTTACGGGAAGCACAGATACGCAGTATTTT. As protein: CASSFTGSTDTQYF.

The chain is built from TRBV5-1 and TRBJ2-7, with a tentative D call TRBD1 (6 bases). V lost 2 bases and J 1 base, leaving 10 bases between the germline ends. The CDR3 has 14 residues. Germline V lookup: CDR1 SGHRS, CDR2 YFSETQ. CDR3 coding DNA: TGCGCCAGCAGCTTAGAGGGGGAATCCTACGAGCAGTACTTC. As protein: CASSLEGESYEQYF.

This clonotype was seen many times. One end of the junction does not line up with germline, which may come from a read error. The chain employs TRBV4-1 and TRBJ2-3; 8 nucleotides agree with TRBD2. CDR1 and CDR2 (germline): MGHRA, YSYEKL. CDR3 length equals 16 residues. This CDR3 is CASSQDTSGFTDTQYF. CDR3 DNA sequence: TGTGCCAGCAGCCAAGATACTAGCGGCTTCACAGATACGCAGTATTTT.

This clonotype was counted only a few times. J is TRBJ2-7 and V is TRBV19; D is unclear. Germline CDR1 LNHDA, CDR2 SQIVND (reference sequence). Trimming cost V 5 bases and J 0 bases, with 14 bases left between them. The CDR3 is made up of 15 amino acids. In DNA form, the CDR3 reads TGTGCCAGTAGTCTTTCGACGCGCGACTCCTACGAGCAGTACTTC. It translates to CASSLSTRDSYEQYF.

This clonotype was found many times. This chain joins TRBV7-2 and TRBJ1-2; D uncertain. Germline CDR1 SGHTA, CDR2 FQGNSA. The germline V and J ends were trimmed by 0 bases and 5 bases, with 13 bases remaining between them. The CDR3 spans 15 residues. The CDR3 sequence: CASSLARRSTYGYTF. CDR3 nucleotides: TGTGCCAGCAGCTTAGCGAGACGGAGTACGTATGGCTACACCTTC.

This clonotype was counted at least ten times. The chain couples TRBV27 to TRBJ2-7; TRBD2 agrees at 8 bases. This CDR3 is 13 amino acids long. Germline V lookup: CDR1 MNHEY, CDR2 SMNVEV (reference sequence). Unmatched junction bases numbered 8, after V lost 8 bases and J lost 5 bases. The CDR3, as DNA: TGTGCCAGCCGACCAGCGGGAGCTGACGAGCAGTACTTC. This codes for CASRPAGADEQYF.

This clonotype showed up many times. The V and J genes are TRBV7-9 and TRBJ2-5, with D maybe TRBD1 (5 bases). Germline CDR1 is SEHNR and CDR2 is FQNEAQ (reference sequence). This CDR3 is 17 amino acids long. Trimming shortened V by 5 bases and J by 0 bases, and 19 bases separated the two germline ends. CDR3 sequence (DNA): TGTGCCAGCAGCCAATCGCGGAGAGGCAGGGACCAAGAGACCCAGTACTTC. Encoded protein: CASSQSRRGRDQETQYF.

This clonotype appeared many times. The gene calls are TRBV30 and TRBJ2-6; a weak D match, TRBD1 (6 bases). This CDR3 is 15 amino acids long. Trimming took off 0 bases at V and 1 base at J, with 7 bases between the two ends. Germline V gene sequence: CDR1 GTSNPN, CDR2 SVGIG (reference sequence). Here the CDR3 reads CAWSVRGSGANVLTF. The CDR3 DNA is TGTGCCTGGAGTGTCAGGGGATCTGGGGCCAACGTCCTGACTTTC.

The sample holds many counts of this clonotype. The V gene is TRBV20-1, the J gene TRBJ2-3, with a tentative D call TRBD1 (6 bases). This CDR3 has 15 residues. The V end was cut by 6 bases, the J end by 0 bases, with 16 bases between. Germline V gene sequence: CDR1 DFQATT, CDR2 SNEGSKA (reference sequence). This CDR3 is CSAKDSSTSTDTQYF. CDR3 DNA: TGCAGTGCAAAGGACAGCTCCACTAGCACAGATACGCAGTATTTT.

This clonotype was found many times. V gene TRBV7-9 combines with J gene TRBJ2-7; 9 bases are a match to TRBD2. CDR1 is SEHNR, CDR2 FQNEAQ, per germline (reference sequence). The ends lost 5 bases at V and 3 bases at J; junction bases unmatched: 5. The CDR3 is 14 residues long. The DNA for the CDR3 is TGTGCCAGCAGCCGATGGACTAGCGTCTACGAGCAGTACTTC. This gives the protein CASSRWTSVYEQYF.